In this sample, the clone carrying this T cell receptor (beta chain) turned up a few times. The antigen is unknown. Germline CDR1 MNHEY, CDR2 SVGAGI. The ends were cut back, 5 bases at V and 1 base at J, with 14 bases in the middle. This CDR3 region has 15 residues. Presence of unique molecular identifiers characterized the TCR beta cDNA libraries. Each batch of roughly 0.95 to 10 million T cells produced hundreds of thousands of cDNA molecules. In TCRdb, the PCR reads were re-called with MiXCR into one record per CDR3 protein. The repertoire consists of roughly 400,000 distinct CDR3 sequences, with 30% to 45% occurring once and the leading ten covering less than 10%. This sample stems from a study of post-analysis software for immune sequencing data. Findings and limits, study-wide: Roughly 5 TRBV segments (TRBV5-6, TRBV5-1 and TRBV20-1 among them) occurred more frequently in patients than in controls.

Material: blood. J is TRBJ1-1 and V is TRBV6-5; D possibly corresponds to TRBD1 (5 bases). The source of this sequence is a girl aged 2-10 years with multiple sclerosis. The CDR3 here is CASSTSTGRNTEAFF. The CDR3 DNA reads as TGTGCCAGCAGTACATCCACAGGAAGGAACACTGAAGCTTTCTTT.